The text below deals with one TCR beta chain. Seattle cases were enrolled at active infection and followed longitudinally. These data come from a study of blood T cell repertoires in COVID-19. Study at large: The study drew acute and convalescent COVID-19 samples from the United States, Italy and Spain. From T cells, B-cell-depleted T cells, or PBMCs came the material, which was cDNA or gDNA.

Germline V gives CDR1 MDHEN, CDR2 SYDVKM. The CDR3 length is 14 residues. With V trimmed by 7 bases and J by 5 bases, 7 bases remained unmatched. Per the original methods: Nucleated cell number was recorded as an estimate derived from reference gene primer amplification. Assay: immunoSEQ multiplex PCR; the TCRdb copy retains only in-frame clones and omits some. That table furnishes V, J and clone size, whereas the DNA furnished D and trimming. Of roughly 150,000 clones listed, 60% to 85% are singletons. Sequencing input: peripheral blood. This clonotype was sampled from a woman aged 60-70 years with COVID-19, enrolled during active disease. This chain joins TRBV28 and TRBJ2-4; 8 positions agree with TRBD2. The CDR3 is CASNGGDQENIQYF. For the CDR3, the DNA is TGTGCCAGCAACGGGGGGGACCAGGAAAACATTCAGTACTTC.